A selection of T cell receptor beta chains follows, all from one sample in a study of CD8 T cells in ankylosing spondylitis. TCRdb ran MiXCR on the 5' RACE reads and lists one entry per CDR3 protein. The sample gives some 800,000 distinct CDR3 sequences, 10% to 15% of which show up once; just over 0.5% is in the top ten. The material sequenced was blood, either unsorted or a sorted T cell fraction (not recorded which). The receptors were gathered from a male donor with ankylosing spondylitis. Both conserved end residues are part of each CDR3. Fields, in order: CDR3 length, V gene, clone size, D gene, J gene, CDR3 protein, CDR3 DNA. D genes are given only for firm matches. Some rows mark clone size as missing; the rest say once, few, many or name a class of expanded clone.

length: 13; V: TRBV5-1; size: few; D: NA; J: TRBJ2-7; CDR3: CASSQADFYEQYF; DNA: TGCGCCAGCTCGCAGGCAGATTTCTACGAGCAGTACTTC
length: 13; V: TRBV20-1; size: few; D: NA; J: TRBJ2-7; CDR3: CSATKAGTYEQYF; DNA: TGCAGTGCTACCAAGGCCGGGACCTACGAGCAGTACTTC
length: 15; V: TRBV5-1; size: NA; D: TRBD1; J: TRBJ2-1; CDR3: CASSTGTGVGNEQFF; DNA: TGCGCCAGCAGCACCGGGACAGGGGTTGGGAATGAGCAGTTCTTC
length: 15; V: TRBV28; size: NA; D: NA; J: TRBJ2-7; CDR3: CASSPGGGHSYEQYF; DNA: TGTGCCAGCAGTCCCGGTGGCGGTCACTCCTACGAGCAGTACTTC
length: 13; V: TRBV20-1; size: many; D: NA; J: TRBJ2-7; CDR3: CSASPLGGYEQYF; DNA: TGCAGTGCTAGCCCCCTAGGGGGATACGAGCAGTACTTC
length: 13; V: TRBV25-1; size: NA; D: NA; J: TRBJ2-3; CDR3: CASSEGGTDTQYF; DNA: TGTGCCAGCAGTGAAGGGGGCACAGATACGCAGTATTTT
length: 15; V: TRBV15; size: few; D: NA; J: TRBJ2-1; CDR3: CATGLLAWGSAEQFF; DNA: TGTGCCACGGGACTCCTAGCTTGGGGATCCGCTGAGCAGTTCTTC
length: 14; V: TRBV29-1; size: many; D: NA; J: TRBJ2-3; CDR3: CSVTDRLHTDTQYF; DNA: TGCAGCGTAACAGACAGGTTGCACACAGATACGCAGTATTTT
length: 15; V: TRBV18; size: NA; D: NA; J: TRBJ2-2; CDR3: CASSPYRENTGELFF; DNA: TGTGCCAGCTCACCATACAGAGAGAACACCGGGGAGCTGTTTTTT
length: 13; V: TRBV4-2; size: many; D: NA; J: TRBJ2-2; CDR3: CASSQDMTGELFF; DNA: TGTGCCAGCAGCCAAGATATGACCGGGGAGCTGTTTTTT
length: 14; V: TRBV2; size: NA; D: NA; J: TRBJ2-3; CDR3: CAATGALITDTQYF; DNA: TGTGCGGCCACGGGAGCGTTGATCACAGATACGCAGTATTTT
length: 11; V: TRBV7-9; size: NA; D: NA; J: TRBJ2-1; CDR3: CASGPNNEQFF; DNA: TGTGCCAGCGGCCCGAACAATGAGCAGTTCTTC
length: 16; V: TRBV7-6; size: NA; D: TRBD2; J: TRBJ2-7; CDR3: CASSLGFSGGADEQYF; DNA: TGTGCCAGCAGCTTAGGATTCAGCGGGGGGGCCGACGAGCAGTACTTC
length: 17; V: TRBV7-9; size: NA; D: TRBD2; J: TRBJ2-3; CDR3: CASSFTPTSGITDTQYF; DNA: TGTGCCAGCAGCTTTACCCCGACTAGCGGGATCACAGATACGCAGTATTTT
length: 16; V: TRBV7-2; size: few; D: TRBD2; J: TRBJ2-7; CDR3: CASSLYPGLAGVEQYF; DNA: TGTGCCAGCAGCTTATATCCCGGACTAGCGGGGGTCGAGCAGTACTTC
length: 12; V: TRBV7-9; size: NA; D: NA; J: TRBJ2-7; CDR3: CASSPAIYEQYF; DNA: TGTGCCAGCAGCCCGGCAATTTACGAGCAGTACTTC
length: 18; V: TRBV11-1; size: few; D: NA; J: TRBJ2-6; CDR3: CASSFNRDNPSGANVLTF; DNA: TGTGCCAGCAGCTTCAACCGGGACAACCCCTCTGGGGCCAACGTCCTGACTTTC
length: 15; V: TRBV2; size: NA; D: NA; J: TRBJ2-4; CDR3: CASSEYAGIKNIQYF; DNA: TGTGCCAGCAGTGAATATGCGGGGATAAAAAACATTCAGTACTTC
length: 15; V: TRBV6-5; size: NA; D: NA; J: TRBJ1-6; CDR3: CASSYSKETASPLHF; DNA: TGTGCCAGCAGTTACTCGAAGGAGACAGCGTCGCCCCTCCACTTT
length: 15; V: TRBV7-2; size: few; D: NA; J: TRBJ2-1; CDR3: CASSLTGTRGGEQFF; DNA: TGTGCCAGCAGCTTAACCGGGACCCGCGGCGGTGAGCAGTTCTTC
length: 15; V: TRBV20-1; size: once; D: NA; J: TRBJ1-1; CDR3: CSAREYGVLNTEAFF; DNA: TGCAGTGCTAGAGAGTACGGGGTTTTGAACACTGAAGCTTTCTTT
length: 12; V: TRBV7-9; size: few; D: TRBD2; J: TRBJ2-4; CDR3: CASSLEGGTPHF; DNA: TGTGCCAGCAGCTTAGAGGGAGGGACCCCGCACTTC
length: 16; V: TRBV15; size: few; D: TRBD2; J: TRBJ2-2; CDR3: CATSRKGLVGTGELFF; DNA: TGTGCCACCAGCAGAAAGGGACTAGTGGGGACCGGGGAGCTGTTTTTT
length: 16; V: TRBV3-1; size: NA; D: TRBD1; J: TRBJ1-1; CDR3: CASSRAGQGRNTEAFF; DNA: TGTGCCAGCAGCCGTGCTGGACAGGGCCGGAACACTGAAGCTTTCTTT
length: 14; V: TRBV5-1; size: NA; D: NA; J: TRBJ2-7; CDR3: CASSLGGSSDEQYF; DNA: TGCGCCAGCAGCTTGGGAGGATCCTCCGACGAGCAGTACTTC
length: 14; V: TRBV5-6; size: NA; D: NA; J: TRBJ1-2; CDR3: CASSLQSVDYGYTF; DNA: TGTGCCAGCAGCTTGCAATCGGTGGACTATGGCTACACCTTC
length: 14; V: TRBV6-1; size: NA; D: NA; J: TRBJ2-7; CDR3: CASSISIHGVEQYF; DNA: TGTGCCAGCAGTATCAGCATCCACGGGGTCGAGCAGTACTTC
length: 13; V: TRBV6-5; size: NA; D: NA; J: TRBJ2-7; CDR3: CASSYGFSYEQYF; DNA: TGTGCCAGCAGTTACGGGTTCTCGTACGAGCAGTACTTC
length: 13; V: TRBV29-1; size: NA; D: NA; J: TRBJ2-3; CDR3: CSQGVSASDTQYF; DNA: TGCAGCCAAGGTGTCAGTGCCAGTGATACGCAGTATTTT
length: 17; V: TRBV20-1; size: NA; D: TRBD1; J: TRBJ1-2; CDR3: CCAEATINRGRDGGYTF; DNA: TGCTGTGCTGAGGCCACAATCAACAGGGGTAGGGATGGTGGCTACACCTTC
length: 15; V: TRBV9; size: NA; D: NA; J: TRBJ1-3; CDR3: CASSVGQAAGNTIYF; DNA: TGTGCCAGCAGCGTAGGACAGGCGGCTGGAAACACCATATATTTT
length: 13; V: TRBV6-5; size: few; D: NA; J: TRBJ2-5; CDR3: CASSSPGEETQYF; DNA: TGTGCCAGCAGTTCCCCGGGAGAAGAGACCCAGTACTTC
length: 14; V: TRBV7-2; size: NA; D: NA; J: TRBJ2-3; CDR3: CASSLNPAPRAQYF; DNA: TGTGCCAGCAGCTTAAATCCGGCCCCAAGGGCGCAGTATTTT
length: 13; V: TRBV12-3/TRBV12-4; size: many; D: NA; J: TRBJ2-1; CDR3: CASSPRGYNEQFF; DNA: TGTGCCAGCAGCCCTAGGGGATACAATGAGCAGTTCTTC
length: 13; V: TRBV10-3; size: few; D: NA; J: TRBJ1-5; CDR3: CAISGTEEQPQHF; DNA: TGTGCCATCAGTGGGACAGAGGAACAGCCCCAGCATTTT
length: 13; V: TRBV29-1; size: many; D: NA; J: TRBJ2-3; CDR3: CSVGTGFTDTQYF; DNA: TGCAGCGTTGGGACGGGGTTCACAGATACGCAGTATTTT